Following are 28 T cell receptor beta chains from one sample sequenced in a study of graft-versus-host responses after intestinal transplantation. Assay used: immunoSEQ multiplex PCR; TCRdb lists only in-frame clones, some missing. The data contain 90,000 to 130,000 clones, about 92% of them seen just once; the ten biggest clones take up 0.9% to 1.5%. No antigen is known for these receptors. The sample here was unstimulated CD8+ T cells sorted from spleen or lymph node cells, taken before transplant. The receptors were gathered from a human donor who was the organ donor for an intestinal transplant.

The chain is built from TRBV6-5 and TRBJ2-5, with TRBD2 matching over 9 bases. The germline V gene has CDR1 MNHEY and CDR2 SVGAGI. The CDR3 is made up of 12 amino acids. V lost 9 bases and J lost 5; bases outside the gene matches: 4. CDR3 nucleotide sequence: TGTGCCAGTACGACTAGCGGCGAGACCCAGTACTTC. It yields the protein CASTTSGETQYF.

CDR3 loop: CASSLPVTANTEAFF. The CDR3 DNA reads as TGCGCCAGCAGCTTGCCAGTGACGGCGAACACTGAAGCTTTCTTT. The gene calls are TRBV5-1 and TRBJ1-1; D is ambiguous. The germline gives CDR1 SGHRS, CDR2 YFSETQ. This CDR3 has 15 amino acids. V was cut by 1 base and J by 1 base, with 11 bases left in between. Full variable domain (outside the CDR3, taken from reference TRBV5-1 and TRBJ1-1): KAGVTQTPRYLIKTRGQQVTLSCSPISGHRSVSWYQQTPGQGLQFLFEYFSETQRNKGNFPGRFSGRQFSNSRSEMNVSTLELGDSALYLCASSLPVTANTEAFFGQGTRLTVV.

The V call is TRBV11-2, the J call TRBJ2-5; 7 bases agree with TRBD1. This CDR3 has 15 amino acids. V trimming: 5 bases; J trimming: 1 base; junction bases outside the gene matches: 7. The germline gives CDR1 SGHAT, CDR2 FQNNGV. This CDR3 is CASSRTTGIQETQYF. DNA of the CDR3: TGTGCCAGCAGCCGGACGACAGGGATCCAAGAGACCCAGTACTTC.

This clone was observed a handful of times. The genes are TRBV2 and TRBJ1-1; no definite D call. This CDR3 is built from 14 residues. The V gene lost 7 bases and the J gene lost 1 base, with 13 bases spanning the gap. In germline, CDR1 is SNHLY, CDR2 FYNNEI. CDR3 loop: CASKVRGSNTEAFF. In DNA, the CDR3 is TGTGCCAGCAAGGTCCGAGGATCGAACACTGAAGCTTTCTTT. Full variable domain (rest looked up from reference TRBV2 and TRBJ1-1): EPEVTQTPSHQVTQMGQEVILRCVPISNHLYFYWYRQILGQKVEFLVSFYNNEISEKSEIFDDQFSVERPDGSNFTLKIRSTKLEDSAMYFCASKVRGSNTEAFFGQGTRLTVV.

This chain connects TRBV27 to TRBJ2-7, with D tentatively TRBD2 (5 bases). Trimming removed 5 bases from V and 3 bases from J, with 8 bases in between. The CDR3 spans 12 residues. Germline CDR1 reads MNHEY; CDR2 reads SMNVEV (reference sequence). Written as DNA, the CDR3 is TGTGCCAGCAGTAATGAGGGCTACGAGCAGTACTTC. This translates into CASSNEGYEQYF.

The chain uses TRBV4-1 and TRBJ2-7; TRBD2 aligns across 8 bases. The CDR3 is 17 amino acids. Trimming removed 1 base from V and 6 bases from J; junction bases left unmatched: 14. Germline V lookup: CDR1 MGHRA, CDR2 YSYEKL. CDR3 residues: CASSQVPGGDLAPEQYF. The CDR3 nucleotides read TGCGCCAGCAGCCAAGTTCCGGGAGGGGATTTGGCTCCCGAGCAGTACTTC.

V gene TRBV10-3 combines with J gene TRBJ2-2; no clear D. Per germline, CDR1 ENHRY and CDR2 SYGVKD. Trimming removed 6 bases from V and 2 bases from J, with 4 bases in between. The CDR3 is 12 amino acids. CDR3 DNA: TGTGCCATCAGCTATAACACCGGGGAGCTGTTTTTT. Amino acids: CAISYNTGELFF.

In this sample, this clone turned up a few times. The chain joins TRBV27 to TRBJ2-7; 10 nucleotides agree with TRBD1. The length of the CDR3 is 15 residues. Germline CDR1 is MNHEY and CDR2 is SMNVEV (reference sequence). Trimming cost V 3 bases and J 5 bases; bases outside gene matches: 7. This CDR3 reads CASSFSGTGAHEQYF. CDR3 coding DNA: TGTGCCAGCAGTTTTTCCGGGACAGGGGCCCACGAGCAGTACTTC.

This chain connects TRBV2 to TRBJ1-4; D is perhaps TRBD1 (5 bases). The CDR3 spans 14 residues. In germline, CDR1 is SNHLY, CDR2 FYNNEI. The V end lost 7 bases, the J end lost 7 bases, and 16 bases lay between the germline ends. The CDR3 region is CASNEQGWGEKLFF. CDR3 DNA: TGTGCCAGCAATGAGCAGGGATGGGGTGAAAAACTGTTTTTT.

The chain joins TRBV6-5 to TRBJ2-7; D gene unclear. V was pared by 5 bases and J by 7 bases, with 18 bases between. CDR1 and CDR2 (germline): MNHEY, SVGAGI. CDR3 length: 14 residues. The DNA for the CDR3 is TGTGCCAGCAGTCTGGAAGGGCCCAAGGGAGAGCAGTACTTC. It codes for CASSLEGPKGEQYF.

As for this clone: Other DNA sequences in the sample encode the same CDR3. CDR3: CASSLGLAGGTDTQYF. For the CDR3, the DNA is TGTGCCAGCAGCCTGGGCCTAGCGGGAGGTACAGATACGCAGTATTTT. This sequence joins TRBV5-6 and TRBJ2-3; 11 nucleotides line up with TRBD2. Trimming took 4 bases from V and 3 from J; bases not matched to a gene: 7. The CDR3 is 16 residues long. Germline V gene lookup returns CDR1 SGHDT and CDR2 YYEEEE. Drawing the rest from reference TRBV5-6 and TRBJ2-3, the complete variable domain is DAGVTQSPTHLIKTRGQQVTLRCSPKSGHDTVSWYQQALGQGPQFIFQYYEEEERQRGNFPDRFSGHQFPNYSSELNVNALLLGDSALYLCASSLGLAGGTDTQYFGPGTRLTVL.

V and J are TRBV29-1 and TRBJ2-7; 9 bases line up with TRBD1. V shed 1 base, J shed 0 bases, and the junction held 7 bases outside the gene matches. This CDR3 has 16 residues. Germline lookup yields CDR1 SQVTM and CDR2 ANQGSEA. The CDR3 nucleotides are TGCAGCGTTGAAGTATTAGACAGGGGGAGCTCCTACGAGCAGTACTTC. This sequence encodes CSVEVLDRGSSYEQYF.

This clone was counted once. This rearrangement joins TRBV28 to TRBJ2-1, with TRBD1 identical over 7 bases. Germline CDR1 MDHEN, CDR2 SYDVKM. The CDR3 sequence is 14 residues long. J gave up 6 bases and V 5 bases, and 7 bases lay outside the gene matches. CDR3 coding DNA: TGTGCCAGCAGTAGACAGGGTTTAACCAATGAGCAGTTCTTC. Protein product: CASSRQGLTNEQFF. Full variable domain (remainder filled in from reference TRBV28 and TRBJ2-1): DVKVTQSSRYLVKRTGEKVFLECVQDMDHENMFWYRQDPGLGLRLIYFSYDVKMKEKGDIPEGYSVSREKKERFSLILESASTNQTSMYLCASSRQGLTNEQFFGPGTRLTVL.

This chain links TRBV7-2 with TRBJ2-7; no reliable D call. The ends were cut back, 1 base at V and 3 bases at J, with 10 bases in the middle. The CDR3 extends over 14 amino acids. Germline V gene lookup returns CDR1 SGHTA and CDR2 FQGNSA. The CDR3 loop reads CASSLVSPIYEQYF. The CDR3 DNA reads TGTGCCAGCAGCTTAGTATCCCCGATCTACGAGCAGTACTTC.

The rearrangement joins TRBV9 to TRBJ2-1, with 8 bases aligning to TRBD2. In germline, CDR1 is SGDLS, CDR2 YYNGEE. V shed 4 bases, J shed 2 bases, and the junction held 11 bases outside the gene matches. The CDR3 sequence is 17 residues long. DNA for the CDR3: TGTGCCAGCAGCTCCACCGGGACTAGAATCCCCTACAATGAGCAGTTCTTC. Encoded protein: CASSSTGTRIPYNEQFF. Complete variable domain (other parts from reference TRBV9 and TRBJ2-1): DSGVTQTPKHLITATGQRVTLRCSPRSGDLSVYWYQQSLDQGLQFLIQYYNGEERAKGNILERFSAQQFPDLHSELNLSSLELGDSALYFCASSSTGTRIPYNEQFFGPGTRLTVL.

The chain joins TRBV6-1 to TRBJ2-1, with 13 bases that match TRBD2. This CDR3 is 15 amino acids long. Germline-derived CDR1 and CDR2 are MNHNS and SASEGT. Unmatched junction bases numbered 7, after V lost 5 bases and J lost 9 bases. CDR3 in amino acids: CASSSGTSGIGEQFF. Written as DNA, the CDR3 is TGTGCCAGCAGTTCAGGGACTAGCGGGATCGGTGAGCAGTTCTTC.

V and J are TRBV27 and TRBJ2-1; D uncertain. Looked up from germline, CDR1 is MNHEY and CDR2 is SMNVEV (reference sequence). The CDR3 totals 14 residues. V dropped 7 bases and J dropped 4 bases, with 14 bases sitting between them. Here the CDR3 reads CASTFRGQYNEQFF. The CDR3 region has the DNA TGTGCCAGCACCTTCAGAGGCCAGTACAATGAGCAGTTCTTC.

The chain has TRBV29-1 and TRBJ2-1; weak D call: TRBD2 (5 bases). Germline V CDR1 and CDR2: SQVTM, ANQGSEA. V was trimmed by 0 bases and J by 8 bases, leaving 11 bases between them. CDR3 size: 13 residues. Here the CDR3 reads CSVEDGIGDEQFF. The CDR3 coding sequence is TGCAGCGTTGAAGATGGGATCGGGGATGAGCAGTTCTTC.

The CDR3 loop reads CASSNQGRNYEQYF. The CDR3 DNA follows: TGCGCCAGCAGCAACCAGGGACGGAATTACGAGCAGTACTTC. V usage is TRBV4-1 and J usage is TRBJ2-7; D may correspond to TRBD1 or TRBD2 (5 bases each). V lost 5 bases, J lost 4 bases, and 15 bases lay in between. This CDR3 is 14 amino acids long. The V gene's germline CDR1 is MGHRA and CDR2 YSYEKL.

The chain combines TRBV30 with TRBJ1-1, with D unresolved. CDR1 and CDR2 from the germline V gene are GTSNPN and SVGIG (reference sequence). The CDR3 is 13 residues long. Trimming removed 0 bases at V and 1 base at J, with 6 bases between. CDR3 DNA sequence: TGTGCCTGGAGTGTAGTAGGGAACACTGAAGCTTTCTTT. Its protein is CAWSVVGNTEAFF.

The gene calls are TRBV29-1 and TRBJ2-1; perhaps D is TRBD1 or TRBD2 (5 bases each). The CDR3 totals 18 residues. Germline V gene data show CDR1 as SQVTM and CDR2 as ANQGSEA. Trimming shortened V by 6 bases and J by 9 bases, and 33 bases separated the two germline ends. The DNA for the CDR3 is TGCAGCGTGGGGACCGGGACCTCCTCAAATCGGGCTTACGGTGAGCAGTTCTTC. It translates to CSVGTGTSSNRAYGEQFF.

The gene calls are TRBV7-9 and TRBJ2-2; D is undetermined. CDR3 length: 13 residues. Trimming left V 4 bases short and J 2 bases short, with 5 bases between. Germline V lookup: CDR1 SEHNR, CDR2 FQNEAQ (reference sequence). The CDR3 here is CASSSSNTGELFF. The DNA for the CDR3 is TGTGCCAGCAGCTCCTCAAACACCGGGGAGCTGTTTTTT.

The J gene is TRBJ2-3, the V gene TRBV7-3, with D unclear. The CDR3 runs 14 residues. Germline assignment: CDR1 SGHTA and CDR2 FQGTGA. V was clipped by 5 bases and J by 2 bases, with 11 bases between them. The CDR3 DNA follows: TGTGCCAGCAGCCCGGCCGGGTACACAGATACGCAGTATTTT. It encodes CASSPAGYTDTQYF.

This clone was counted once. V gene TRBV10-3 combines with J gene TRBJ2-1; D not resolved. This CDR3 is built from 13 residues. CDR1 is ENHRY and CDR2 is SYGVKD in the germline V gene. The germline V and J ends were trimmed by 4 bases and 8 bases, with 12 bases remaining between them. This chain's CDR3 is CAISVESRDEQFF. CDR3 in DNA: TGTGCCATCAGTGTCGAATCGCGCGATGAGCAGTTCTTC.

CDR3 loop: CASSLGTLYEQYF. DNA for the CDR3: TGTGCCAGCAGCCTCGGGACGTTATACGAGCAGTACTTC. The rearrangement uses TRBV14 and TRBJ2-7; D possibly matches TRBD1 or TRBD2 (5 bases each). V was trimmed by 4 bases and J by 4 bases, leaving 11 bases between them. This CDR3 comprises 13 residues. Germline V lookup: CDR1 SGHDN, CDR2 FVKESK. The variable domain in full, completed from reference TRBV14 and TRBJ2-7, reads EAGVTQFPSHSVIEKGQTVTLRCDPISGHDNLYWYRRVMGKEIKFLLHFVKESKQDESGMPNNRFLAERTGGTYSTLKVQPAELEDSGVYFCASSLGTLYEQYFGPGTRLTVT.

This chain joins TRBV7-9 and TRBJ1-2, with no clear D. The CDR3 runs to 13 residues. Germline values: CDR1 SEHNR, CDR2 FQNEAQ (reference sequence). Trimming stripped 5 bases from V and 3 bases from J, with 10 bases between. In DNA form, the CDR3 reads TGTGCCAGCAGCGCCCCGTTGCACTATGGCTACACCTTC. Translation: CASSAPLHYGYTF.

The V gene is TRBV7-2, the J gene TRBJ2-3; 8 positions agree with TRBD2. V shed 5 bases and J 0 bases; nucleotides not matched to a gene: 4. The germline gives CDR1 SGHTA, CDR2 FQGNSA. The CDR3 runs to 15 residues. The CDR3: CASSATSGSTDTQYF. The DNA for the CDR3 is TGTGCCAGCAGCGCAACTAGCGGAAGCACAGATACGCAGTATTTT.

This chain connects TRBV19 to TRBJ1-1; 8 bases map to TRBD1. CDR1 and CDR2 from the germline V gene are LNHDA and SQIVND (reference sequence). V dropped 6 bases and J dropped 2; count of bases not matched to a gene: 2. The CDR3 covers 13 residues. The CDR3 spells CASSTGGNTEAFF. The CDR3 DNA sequence: TGTGCCAGTAGCACAGGGGGAAACACTGAAGCTTTCTTT.